The subject of this entry is one TCR beta chain. Its specific antigen is unknown. No base qualities exist here, and no much larger clone lies one base off it. The sample is drawn from a study of T cell clonotyping in hematopoietic cell transplantation (dated by TCRdb to the early 2020s). As for the study more broadly: A total of 130 to 150 blood samples were collected in the study from 35 consecutive transplant recipients and their related donors. Patients were recruited between 2015 and January 2017 and followed until September 2020 or death.

What the research found in general, with its limitations: Just a small fraction of recipient repertoires overlapped with donor repertoires, and more than 95% appeared de novo at the given depth. Sample size was limited, and cells were not sorted, so CD4 and CD8 repertoire contributions could not be separated. A decrease in recipient TCR diversity was observed after transplant, and a progressive increase in pathologically expanded clonotypes was seen from day 30 to day 180. Broader TCR repertoire diversity after transplant was predicted by Inverse Simpson Index values from donors and from recipients before transplant.

Blood samples for TCR beta sequencing were provided by related transplant donors. Using Nuclei Lysis Solution, genomic DNA was extracted from unfractionated peripheral blood mononuclear cells that were either fresh or cryopreserved. The CDR3 runs 17 amino acids, cysteine and phenylalanine included. Only CDR3 DNA is held: 51 bases, read in frame from base 1. For this chain, trimming is 6 bases at the V end and 5 bases at the J end, and the number of junction bases without a gene match is 17. According to the germline V gene (reference sequence), CDR1 reads LNHDA and CDR2 reads SQIVND. TCR beta CDR3 regions were amplified from genomic DNA with the immunoSEQ assay, a bias-controlled multiplex PCR using V- and J-specific primers. In a second PCR step, a proprietary barcode and Illumina adapter sequences were attached to the CDR3 amplicons. An Illumina MiSeq instrument was used to sequence the CDR3 libraries. Concerning the study's data processing: Export and quality control were handled in immunoSEQ Analyzer 3.0, while downstream analyses relied on R Bioconductor and Immunarch. Only productive rearrangements in the normalized downsampled data set went into calculating the repertoire metrics. Clonotypes larger than 5 templates in the normalized cohort were defined as pathologically expanded. The Inverse Simpson Index was used to measure repertoire diversity. The non-normalized data set was used for CMV-specificity analyses so that all clonotypes could be captured. TCRdb re-hosts the immuneACCESS table, in-frame sequences only. Its copies lack some clones; in the studies checked, an unresolved V gene accounts for under half of them, and the cause for the rest is not known. The V and J calls and clone size are taken from that table; D and trimming were inferred from the DNA. The sample data list about 45,000 clones, and 94% of these were observed just once. The top ten clones comprise 0.85% to 0.9% of the sample.

The receptor's source is a woman in her forties or fifties in good health. Some clones in this sample may be carry-over from other donors' samples. Sequenced sample: peripheral blood mononuclear cells. Recombination linked TRBV19 to TRBJ2-5, with 8 bases aligning to TRBD1. The DNA sequence follows: TGTGCCAGTAGCAAGATATTACCTCAGGGGGCCCTCGAGACCCAGTACTTC. Its product reads: CASSKILPQGALETQYF.